Listed below are T cell receptor beta chains from one sample, sequenced in a study of cytomegalovirus exposure and HLA in healthy donors. Data came from immunoSEQ multiplex PCR; TCRdb stores just in-frame clones and leaves some out. The profile shows 75,000 to 100,000 clones, approximately 80% of them singletons. Sequenced input: PBMCs. Every receptor here comes from a man in his 60s in good health and CMV-seropositive. The CDR3 runs from the conserved cysteine through the conserved F or W. The D gene is left open where the match is weak. Clone sizes are given selectively: once, few, many, or a class where the clone is expanded.

j_gene,abundance,d_gene,v_gene,CDR3nt,CDR3aa
TRBJ2-3,once,-,TRBV10-3,TGTGCCATCAGTGGGCCGGGGAGCACAGATACGCAGTATTTT,CAISGPGSTDTQYF
TRBJ1-1,-,-,TRBV4-2,TGTGCCAGCAGCCAAGTGGGGGACTGGGGCGGTAAGACTGAAGCTTTCTTT,CASSQVGDWGGKTEAFF
TRBJ2-5,-,TRBD1,TRBV5-1,TGCGCCAGCAGCGGCGGACAGGGGCGGATGGAGACCCAGTACTTC,CASSGGQGRMETQYF
TRBJ1-1,few,TRBD1,TRBV28,TGTGCCAGCAGGACAGGGCACACAGTGAACACTGAAGCTTTCTTT,CASRTGHTVNTEAFF
TRBJ1-6,once,-,TRBV19,TGTGCCAGTACCCGCGGGACGGATAATTCACCCCTCCACTTT,CASTRGTDNSPLHF
TRBJ2-5,-,TRBD1,TRBV2,TGTGCCAGCAGTGAAGCCGACAGGGTGGGAGAGACCCAGTACTTC,CASSEADRVGETQYF
TRBJ1-5,-,-,TRBV10-3,TGTGCCATCAGTGAGTGGCAGAACGATCAGCCCCAGCATTTT,CAISEWQNDQPQHF
TRBJ2-2,-,-,TRBV9,TGTGCCAGCAGCGTAGATGGGCTGAACACCGGGGAGCTGTTTTTT,CASSVDGLNTGELFF
TRBJ1-1,-,-,TRBV11-3,TGTGCCAGCAGCTTAAGGGCCGGGGACACTGAAGCTTTCTTT,CASSLRAGDTEAFF
TRBJ1-2,-,-,TRBV9,TGTGCCAGCAGCGACTCTTTCGGGGGCTATGGCTACACCTTC,CASSDSFGGYGYTF
TRBJ1-2,-,TRBD1,TRBV7-8,TGTGCCAGCAGCCGCCGCCGGGACAGGGACCTGCGGGGCTATGGCTACACCTTC,CASSRRRDRDLRGYGYTF
TRBJ2-5,-,TRBD2,TRBV30,TGTGCCTGGAGGACTAGCGGCCCCGGGACCCAGTACTTC,CAWRTSGPGTQYF
TRBJ2-5,-,-,TRBV27,TGTGCCAGCAGTCCCCTTGAACTAACCCAAGAGACCCAGTACTTC,CASSPLELTQETQYF
TRBJ2-3,-,-,TRBV4-2,TGTGCCAGCAGCCAAGATGTCAACACAGATACGCAGTATTTT,CASSQDVNTDTQYF
TRBJ2-7,once,TRBD1,TRBV7-2,TGTGCCAGCAGCCCTGGGACAGATTACGAGCAGTACTTC,CASSPGTDYEQYF
TRBJ1-6,-,TRBD1,TRBV10-3,TGTGCCATCAAACGGACAGGGGGCCCCAATTCACCCCTCCACTTT,CAIKRTGGPNSPLHF
TRBJ1-1,-,TRBD1,TRBV7-2,TGTGCCAGCAGCTTAAGGGGACAGGGGGCGAAGAACACTGAAGCTTTCTTT,CASSLRGQGAKNTEAFF
TRBJ1-1,-,-,TRBV6-1,TGTGCCAGCAGTGAAAGTCGGGGGTTCTCTGAAGCTTTCTTT,CASSESRGFSEAFF
TRBJ1-2,-,-,TRBV5-1,TGCGCCAGCAGCTTGGGGGGCGGCACCACTAACTATGGCTACACCTTC,CASSLGGGTTNYGYTF
TRBJ1-1,-,TRBD1,TRBV30,TGTGCCTGGAGTGTTCCCTACCGGGACAGGGGCGCCCGAGTTGAAGCTTTCTTT,CAWSVPYRDRGARVEAFF
TRBJ1-5,-,TRBD1,TRBV7-2,TGTGCCAGCAGCTCGACTTGGACAGGTCGGATTCAGCCCCAGCATTTT,CASSSTWTGRIQPQHF
TRBJ2-1,-,TRBD1,TRBV18,TGTGCCAGCTCACCGAGGACAGGGAAGGGGAGTGAGCAGTTCTTC,CASSPRTGKGSEQFF
TRBJ2-7,-,TRBD1,TRBV7-2,TGTGCCAGCAGCTTTTATGGGACAGGGGCCTACGAGCAGTACTTC,CASSFYGTGAYEQYF
TRBJ2-7,-,TRBD1,TRBV29-1,TGCAGCGTCCCGGAACCAGGGGGCCACGAGCAGTACTTC,CSVPEPGGHEQYF
TRBJ2-2,-,-,TRBV7-9,TGTGCCAGCAGCTTACCGGGACACTCGAACACCGGGGAGCTGTTTTTT,CASSLPGHSNTGELFF
TRBJ2-5,-,TRBD2,TRBV7-7,TGTGCTAGCAGCGCGGGGGGATTGGAGACCCAGTACTTC,CASSAGGLETQYF
TRBJ2-7,once,TRBD1,TRBV10-3,TGTGCCATCATTCCGGACAGGGGCCACGAGCAGTACTTC,CAIIPDRGHEQYF
TRBJ2-1,-,TRBD1,TRBV4-1,TGCGCCAGCAGCCAAGCCCAGGGGGCCGTTGAGCAGTTCTTC,CASSQAQGAVEQFF
TRBJ2-7,-,TRBD2,TRBV5-6,TGTGCCAGCAGCCGGCGAGCGGGGGGGTCCTCCTACGAGCAGTACTTC,CASSRRAGGSSYEQYF
TRBJ1-2,once,-,TRBV7-2,TGTGCCAGCAGCTTACATCTTTCGGGGGTACGAGACTATGGCTACACCTTC,CASSLHLSGVRDYGYTF
TRBJ2-3,-,TRBD2,TRBV11-2,TGTGCCAGCAGCTTAGTCCAGCGGGACACAGATACGCAGTATTTT,CASSLVQRDTDTQYF
TRBJ1-1,-,TRBD1,TRBV5-1,TGCGCCAGCAGCCCCGGACAGGGGGGAACTGAAGCTTTCTTT,CASSPGQGGTEAFF
TRBJ2-3,once,TRBD2,TRBV5-8,TGTGCCAGCAGCTATGGACTAGCGGGGGGCATGACAGATACGCAGTATTTT,CASSYGLAGGMTDTQYF
TRBJ1-1,-,-,TRBV6-5,TGTGCCAGCAGTTACTGGGGACAAGAAGCTTTCTTT,CASSYWGQEAFF
TRBJ2-2,-,-,TRBV19,TGTGCCAGTAGTATTGGTGGTTCGGGCGGGGAGCTGTTTTTT,CASSIGGSGGELFF
TRBJ2-6,-,-,TRBV19,TGTGCCAGTAATTCAGTCAGCTCTGGGGCCAACGTCCTGACTTTC,CASNSVSSGANVLTF
TRBJ1-4,-,TRBD1,TRBV7-9,TGTGCCAGCAGCTTTACGACATCCGGGACAGCTGAAAAACTGTTTTTT,CASSFTTSGTAEKLFF
TRBJ2-7,-,-,TRBV19,TGTGCCAGTAGTAAGACAAAACTAGCCTACGAGCAGTACTTC,CASSKTKLAYEQYF
TRBJ2-7,few,-,TRBV6-1,TGTGCCAGCAGTGAAGCAGGAGAGGGTTTTCCCTACGAGCAGTACTTC,CASSEAGEGFPYEQYF
TRBJ1-1,once,-,TRBV28,TGTGCCAGCAGCCAAATATACAGGGATGCTTTCTTT,CASSQIYRDAFF
TRBJ2-1,-,-,TRBV4-1,TGCGCCAGCAGCCCTTGGGGGGGGGCGAGCTCCTACAATGAGCAGTTCTTC,CASSPWGGASSYNEQFF
TRBJ1-2,once,-,TRBV9,TGTGCCAGCAGCGTAGGTGTCAGGTCCTATGGCTACACCTTC,CASSVGVRSYGYTF
TRBJ2-7,-,TRBD1,TRBV5-4,TGTGCCAGCAGCGCCGGGACAGGGAGATACGAGCAGTACTTC,CASSAGTGRYEQYF
TRBJ1-5,-,-,TRBV2,TGTGCCAGCAGTGAAGGAGGGAATCAGCCCCAGCATTTT,CASSEGGNQPQHF
TRBJ2-1,-,TRBD1,TRBV5-1,TGCGCCAGCAGCTTGACAGGGGTGAGCTACAATGAGCAGTTCTTC,CASSLTGVSYNEQFF
TRBJ2-1,-,TRBD1,TRBV7-9,TGTGCCAGCAGCGTCCCCTCAGGGGGCTCCTACAATGAGCAGTTCTTC,CASSVPSGGSYNEQFF
TRBJ1-1,-,-,TRBV4-1,TGCGCCAGCAGCCAAGTCCAGGCGATGAACACTGAAGCTTTCTTT,CASSQVQAMNTEAFF
TRBJ1-1,-,TRBD1,TRBV28,TGTGCCAGCAGGGACAGGGGGACGACTGAAGCTTTCTTT,CASRDRGTTEAFF
TRBJ2-7,-,-,TRBV27,TGTGCCAGCAGTTTAAGAGCGGCAGGTTTACACTACGAGCAGTACTTC,CASSLRAAGLHYEQYF
TRBJ2-5,-,-,TRBV5-1,TGCGCCAGCAGCTTGGAAGTACGGTGGGAGACCCAGTACTTC,CASSLEVRWETQYF